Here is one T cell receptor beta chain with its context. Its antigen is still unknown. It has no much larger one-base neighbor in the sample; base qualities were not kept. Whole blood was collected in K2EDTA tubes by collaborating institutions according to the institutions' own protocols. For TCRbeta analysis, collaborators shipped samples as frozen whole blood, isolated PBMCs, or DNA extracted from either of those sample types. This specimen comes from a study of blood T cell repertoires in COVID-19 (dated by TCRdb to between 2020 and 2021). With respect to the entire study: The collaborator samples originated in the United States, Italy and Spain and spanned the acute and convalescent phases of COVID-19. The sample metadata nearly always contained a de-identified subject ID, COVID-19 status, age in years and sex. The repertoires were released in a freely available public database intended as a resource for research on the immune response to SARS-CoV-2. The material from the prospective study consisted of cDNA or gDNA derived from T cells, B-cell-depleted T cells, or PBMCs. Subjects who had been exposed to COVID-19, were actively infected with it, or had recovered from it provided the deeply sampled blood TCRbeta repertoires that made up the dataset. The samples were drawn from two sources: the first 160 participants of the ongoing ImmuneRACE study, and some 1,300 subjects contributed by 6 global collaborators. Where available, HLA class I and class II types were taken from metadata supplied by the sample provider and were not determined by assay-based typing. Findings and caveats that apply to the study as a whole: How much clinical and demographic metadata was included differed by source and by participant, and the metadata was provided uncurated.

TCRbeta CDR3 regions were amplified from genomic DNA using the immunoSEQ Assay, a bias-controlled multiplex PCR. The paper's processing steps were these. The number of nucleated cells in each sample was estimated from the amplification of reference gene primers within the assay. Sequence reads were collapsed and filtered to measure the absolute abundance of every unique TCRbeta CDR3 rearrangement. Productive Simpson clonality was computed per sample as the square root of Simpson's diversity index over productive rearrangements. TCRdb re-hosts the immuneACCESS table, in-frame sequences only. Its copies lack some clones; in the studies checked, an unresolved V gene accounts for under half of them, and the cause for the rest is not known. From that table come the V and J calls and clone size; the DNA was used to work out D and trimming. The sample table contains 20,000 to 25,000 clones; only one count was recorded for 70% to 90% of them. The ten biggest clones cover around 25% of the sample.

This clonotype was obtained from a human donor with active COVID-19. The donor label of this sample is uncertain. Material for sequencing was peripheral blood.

At the DNA level, the sequence is TGTGCCAGCAGCCGCGGGGGACCCCTCCACTTT. The encoded protein is CASSRGGPLHF. The chain links TRBV3-1 (or the pseudogene TRBV3-2) with TRBJ1-6; the D gene is possibly TRBD1, with 5 bases matching. The CDR3 sequence holds 11 residues, the cysteine and phenylalanine included. Only the CDR3 region is kept as DNA, spanning 33 bases read in frame from base 1. The germline V gene (reference sequence) yields LGHDT for CDR1 and YNNKEL for CDR2. Relative to germline, V is 4 bases shorter and J is 12 bases shorter, with 7 bases between their ends.